These 2 T cell receptor beta chains were all obtained from the same sample, sequenced in a study of cytotoxic CD8 clonotypes in ibrutinib-treated CLL. TCRdb keeps only in-frame clones here, not all; method: immunoSEQ multiplex PCR. The sample has about 200,000 clones, approximately 75% seen once. Source: PBMCs, taken after 12 months of ibrutinib treatment. The receptor set was obtained from a human donor with chronic lymphocytic leukemia.

The V and J genes are TRBV6-5 and TRBJ1-1, with 11 bases that match TRBD1. CDR1 and CDR2 from the germline V gene are MNHEY and SVGAGI. The CDR3 is 14 residues long. V lost 6 bases to trimming and J lost 4 bases; unmatched junction nucleotides: 4. CDR3 residues: CASSRGTGGTEAFF. CDR3 nucleotide sequence: TGTGCCAGCAGCCGCGGGACAGGGGGCACTGAAGCTTTCTTT.

The CDR3 protein is CASSITGAPDTQYF. In nucleotides, the CDR3 is TGTGCCAGCAGCATAACAGGGGCCCCAGATACGCAGTATTTT. The gene calls are TRBV7-9 and TRBJ2-3, with 7 bases fitting TRBD1. The CDR3 is made up of 14 amino acids. V shed 5 bases, J shed 4 bases, and the junction held 6 bases outside the gene matches. Per the germline V gene, CDR1 is SEHNR and CDR2 is FQNEAQ (reference sequence). Based on the CDR3 plus reference TRBV7-9 and TRBJ2-3, the full variable domain is DTGVSQNPRHKITKRGQNVTFRCDPISEHNRLYWYRQTLGQGPEFLTYFQNEAQLEKSRLLSDRFSAERPKGSFSTLEIQRTEQGDSAMYLCASSITGAPDTQYFGPGTRLTVL.